This section outlines one T cell receptor beta chain sequence together with its context. The antigen remains undetermined. These data originate in a study of cytomegalovirus exposure and HLA in healthy donors. General observations from the study: Later on, an analysis tied 18,000 or so TCR beta sequences to HLA alleles at 0.05 false discovery rate. Reported performance of the classifier showed diagnosis of cytomegalovirus status with high specificity and sensitivity. Accurate prediction of most subjects' HLA-A and HLA-B alleles from TCR beta sequences was reported. Sequencing probably produced one cluster of sequence variants that were highly shared.

With 4 bases clipped from V and 5 bases from J, the junction kept 3 bases outside the gene matches. The germline V gene encodes CDR1 WSHSY and CDR2 SAAADI. The CDR3 totals 13 residues. This PCR relied on a set of 60 Vbeta primers and 13 Jbeta primers. Measured with immunoSEQ multiplex PCR; TCRdb has only the in-frame clones, and not every one. The sample includes fewer than 150,000 clones, 75% to 85% of them seen just once. The J gene is TRBJ2-5, the V gene TRBV10-2; TRBD1 matches at 8 bases. Sequencing was carried out using PBMCs. The receptor comes from a man aged 35 to 55 in good health and CMV-seronegative. CDR3 protein: CASSGQGMETQYF. The CDR3 DNA sequence: TGCGCCAGCAGTGGACAGGGGATGGAGACCCAGTACTTC.